This T cell receptor (beta chain) stems from a study of CD8+CD57+ T cells in acquired aplastic anemia (dated by TCRdb to 2017 to 2018). In terms of the full investigation: Extracted DNA from sorted CD4+ and CD8+ cells averaged around 3.5 ug, ranging from roughly 0.2 to 30 ug. CD8+CD57+ expansion was defined as frequency above the mean frequency observed in healthy subjects. The research as a whole found: Around 30 CD8+ CDR3 sequences were found in both patients and controls but appeared to be highly expressed in patients and within the immunodominant clones of the patients. No significant difference in CD8+ Simpson's diversity was found between patients and healthy controls (P=0.060).

TCR beta VDJ combination and CDR3 sequence profiling used genomic DNA as the template. An Illumina HiSeq 2000 was the platform used for TCR repertoire sequencing. The original methods were these. TRBV/TRBJ rearrangement plots, CDR3 size and DJ length profiles, and Simpson's diversity index were used to assess repertoires. Whichever DNA sequence was most abundant in the deep sequencing data was defined as the immunodominant clone. CDR3 amino acid sequences were checked for sharing between subjects and were compared against published repertoires and the VDJdb database. TCRdb trimmed the raw reads at Q25, called clones with MiXCR and kept productive beta chains. Merged by CDR3 protein, the rows form single entries marked with the most common genes and DNA. TCRdb, not the original authors, processed these V and J calls. The sample table records around 200,000 distinct CDR3 sequences; nearly 50% of these occur just once. The ten largest account for roughly 13% of the sample.

The patients picked for sequencing were ones in whom flow cytometry had shown an expansion of CD8+CD57+ cells. All patients had severe acquired aplastic anemia diagnosed by International Study of Aplastic Anemia and Agranulocytosis and Camitta criteria. Patients had received no therapy at the time of blood sampling. TCR repertoires of sorted CD4+ and CD8+ blood T cells from severe aplastic anemia patients and healthy subjects were deep-sequenced in the study. Patients were enrolled in the USA under clinicaltrials.gov protocols 00001620, 01623167, 00001397, 00071045, 00081523 and 00961064. Ficoll-Paque density gradient centrifugation was used to isolate peripheral blood mononuclear cells. Before DNA extraction, CD4+ and CD8+ T cells were sorted by FACS or by magnetic beads. As regards this clonotype: The antigen it binds to is not known. No much larger clonotype is one base removed from it; base qualities were not supplied.

CDR1 SNHLY and CDR2 FYNNEI were looked up in the germline V gene. Trimming takes 10 bases from V and 0 bases from J, and the germline ends sit 16 bases apart. The CDR3 measures 14 amino acids from cysteine to phenylalanine. The sequence is cut down to CDR3 DNA, 42 bases in frame from base 1. The rearranged segments are TRBV2 and TRBJ2-7, and the D gene may be TRBD1, 5 bases matching. The TCR was taken from a human donor with aplastic anemia. Sequenced material: sorted CD4+, CD8+, or CD8+CD57+ T cells (not recorded which) from PBMCs. For the CDR3, the sequence is CATRETVTSYEQYF. The sequenced DNA is TGTGCCACCAGAGAGACAGTGACCTCCTACGAGCAGTACTTC.